Below, 32 T cell receptor beta chains from the same sample are listed, as sequenced in a study of blood T cells in healthy people across ages. Sample-barcoded 5' priming and a J-beta primer mix drove a second PCR of roughly 6 to 12 cycles. TCRdb fed the 5' RACE reads into MiXCR, producing one record per CDR3 protein. The sample records 800,000 or so distinct CDR3 sequences, just under 25% being singletons. This sample also belongs to another study, concerning T cells of mothers and their children.

The sequenced sample consisted of blood. Every receptor here comes from a boy aged 10-17 years in good health.

The chain joins TRBV5-6 to TRBJ2-1; 7 bases align to TRBD1. CDR1 is SGHDT and CDR2 is YYEEEE in the germline V gene. CDR3 length: 14 amino acids. Trimming took 4 bases from V and 7 from J; bases not matched to a gene: 8. The CDR3 spells CASSTRQGKNEQFF. The CDR3 DNA reads TGTGCCAGCAGCACACGACAGGGTAAAAATGAGCAGTTCTTC. The whole variable domain, remainder taken from reference TRBV5-6 and TRBJ2-1, is DAGVTQSPTHLIKTRGQQVTLRCSPKSGHDTVSWYQQALGQGPQFIFQYYEEEERQRGNFPDRFSGHQFPNYSSELNVNALLLGDSALYLCASSTRQGKNEQFFGPGTRLTVL.

The genes are TRBV29-1 and TRBJ2-7; 9 positions agree with TRBD1. From germline, CDR1 is SQVTM and CDR2 ANQGSEA. The CDR3 loop spans 12 amino acids. V shed 6 bases and J 5 bases; nucleotides not matched to a gene: 5. The DNA of the CDR3 is TGCAGCGTCGGGACAGGGATTAACGAGCAGTACTTC. It yields the protein CSVGTGINEQYF.

Remarks on this clonotype: The CDR3 does not close with the conserved phenylalanine or tryptophan, likely indicating a read error. V usage is TRBV7-6 and J usage is TRBJ2-7; 8 bases map to TRBD1. Germline values: CDR1 SGHVS, CDR2 FNYEAQ. The CDR3 contains 14 residues. J lost 1 base, V lost 3 bases, and 2 bases had no gene match. CDR3 nucleotides: TGTGCCAGCAGCTTGGGGACAGGATCCTACGAGCAGTACTCC. Residues: CASSLGTGSYEQYS.

This clonotype was detected a few times. The chain carries TRBV7-2 and TRBJ1-2; D unresolved. The CDR3 runs to 13 residues. Germline assignment: CDR1 SGHTA and CDR2 FQGNSA. The V gene lost 11 bases and the J gene lost 2 bases, with 15 bases spanning the gap. The CDR3: CACGQRTNYGYTF. The CDR3 region has the DNA TGTGCCTGCGGGCAGCGTACGAACTATGGCTACACCTTC.

The table lists this clonotype with a few counts. The chain carries TRBV6-5 and TRBJ2-3; 7 bases match TRBD2. The junction had 4 bases not matched to a gene; V was cut back by 0 bases and J by 4 bases. CDR1 and CDR2 from the germline V gene are MNHEY and SVGAGI. The CDR3 sequence is 15 residues long. Here the CDR3 DNA reads TGTGCCAGCAGTTACTCGGGCGGGAGTGCAGATACGCAGTATTTT. This gives the protein CASSYSGGSADTQYF.

This clonotype was found a few times. The genes are TRBV4-3 and TRBJ2-3; D tentatively fits TRBD1 or TRBD2 (6 bases each). Germline loops: CDR1 LGHNA, CDR2 YSLEER. The CDR3 runs to 20 residues. V lost 0 bases and J 0 bases, leaving 22 bases between the germline ends. The chain's CDR3 is CASSQDMDSGTSWSTDTQYF. The CDR3 DNA reads TGCGCCAGCAGCCAAGATATGGACAGCGGAACTAGCTGGAGCACAGATACGCAGTATTTT.

This chain links TRBV19 with TRBJ1-6, with no clear D. The germline CDR1 and CDR2 sequences are LNHDA and SQIVND (reference sequence). This CDR3 region has 13 residues. The ends were cut back, 3 bases at V and 5 bases at J, with 5 bases in the middle. The CDR3 loop reads CASSIGNNSPLHF. Written as DNA, the CDR3 is TGTGCCAGTAGTATCGGCAATAATTCACCCCTCCACTTT.

This clonotype has a handful of counts. The chain recombines TRBV20-1 with TRBJ2-7, with D possibly matching TRBD1 (6 bases). V lost 4 bases, J lost 3 bases, and 16 bases lay in between. CDR3 length equals 14 residues. CDR1 is DFQATT, CDR2 SNEGSKA, per germline (reference sequence). CDR3 sequence (DNA): TGCAGTGCTAAAGAACGGGACAAATACTACGAGCAGTACTTC. Its translation is CSAKERDKYYEQYF.

J is TRBJ1-4 and V is TRBV9, with a weak D call TRBD1 (5 bases). Germline V gives CDR1 SGDLS, CDR2 YYNGEE. Trimming left V 0 bases short and J 7 bases short, with 13 bases between. This CDR3 contains 15 residues. The CDR3 reads CASSVVGRGGEKLFF. CDR3 in DNA: TGTGCCAGCAGCGTAGTAGGACGGGGGGGTGAAAAACTGTTTTTT.

Here the CDR3 reads CSARDSTDSNEKLFF. For the CDR3, the DNA is TGCAGTGCTAGAGATTCGACAGATTCTAATGAAAAACTGTTTTTT. The V and J genes are TRBV20-1 and TRBJ1-4; a weak D match, TRBD1 (5 bases). The ends were cut back, 0 bases at V and 3 bases at J, with 11 bases in the middle. Germline V CDR1 and CDR2: DFQATT, SNEGSKA (reference sequence). This CDR3 is 15 amino acids long.

This clonotype has at least ten counts. The chain recombines TRBV7-2 with TRBJ2-5; tentatively, D is TRBD2 (6 bases). The J call is doubtful: the DNA matches TRBJ2-7 better. Germline CDR1 and CDR2: SGHTA and FQGNSA. The CDR3 has 14 residues. The CDR3 DNA sequence: TGTGCCAGCAGCCTACCGGGGACTTATACCGAGCAGTACTTC. This gives the protein CASSLPGTYTEQYF.

This clonotype was detected many times. The CDR3 sequence is CASSHFQETQYF. CDR3 bases: TGTGCCAGCAGCCACTTCCAAGAGACCCAGTACTTC. The genes are TRBV14 and TRBJ2-5; D is unclear. The CDR3 is 12 residues long. Germline V lookup: CDR1 SGHDN, CDR2 FVKESK. V gave up 3 bases and J gave up 1 base, with 3 bases separating them.

In this sample, this clonotype turned up many times. The CDR3 loop is CSARDIPGYTF. The DNA of the CDR3 is TGCAGTGCTAGAGATATTCCGGGCTACACCTTC. The chain combines TRBV20-1 with TRBJ1-2; unclear D gene. This CDR3 spans 11 amino acids. The ends were cut back, 0 bases at V and 8 bases at J, with 7 bases in the middle. Germline values: CDR1 DFQATT, CDR2 SNEGSKA (reference sequence).

This sequence joins TRBV4-3 and TRBJ2-7; no clear D gene. The V end was cut by 0 bases, the J end by 0 bases, with 9 bases between. This CDR3 is built from 15 residues. Per the germline V gene, CDR1 is LGHNA and CDR2 is YSLEER. The CDR3 DNA sequence: TGCGCCAGCAGCCAAGATATGACCAGCTCCTACGAGCAGTACTTC. Translated: CASSQDMTSSYEQYF.

This chain uses TRBV6-6 with TRBJ2-7, with 12 bases aligning to TRBD2. V lost 2 bases, J lost 2 bases, and 4 bases stayed unmatched. The CDR3 has 16 amino acids. Looked up from germline, CDR1 is MNHNY and CDR2 is SVGAGI (reference sequence). For the CDR3, the DNA is TGTGCCAGCAGTTACCAGACTAGCGGGGGTACCTACGAGCAGTACTTC. This gives the protein CASSYQTSGGTYEQYF.

The table lists this clonotype with a few counts. The rearrangement uses TRBV28 and TRBJ2-7, with no clear D. Trimming cost V 6 bases and J 7 bases, with 13 bases left between them. Germline lookup yields CDR1 MDHEN and CDR2 SYDVKM. The CDR3 runs to 12 residues. DNA for the CDR3: TGTGCCAGCAGCACACCACCGGAAGAGCAGTACTTC. This sequence encodes CASSTPPEEQYF.

The V call is TRBV27, the J call TRBJ2-7; 7 bases line up with TRBD1. V was clipped by 5 bases and J by 2 bases; unmatched bases: 9. The length of the CDR3 is 15 residues. The germline V gene encodes CDR1 MNHEY and CDR2 SMNVEV (reference sequence). This CDR3 is CASSPSRDSTYEQYF. CDR3 bases: TGTGCCAGCAGTCCAAGCCGGGACAGTACCTACGAGCAGTACTTC.

This clonotype showed up just a few times. The V and J genes are TRBV13 and TRBJ2-1; D tentatively reads TRBD1 or TRBD2 (5 bases each). CDR1 and CDR2 from the germline V gene are PRHDT and FYEKMQ (reference sequence). Between the trimmed V and J ends, which lost 0 bases and 8 bases, there was a span of 17 bases. CDR3 length: 16 residues. The CDR3 DNA reads as TGTGCCAGCAGCTTAGGGGGGACCCGGACTGTCGATGAGCAGTTCTTC. This codes for CASSLGGTRTVDEQFF.

This clonotype was observed a handful of times. The chain joins TRBV29-1 to TRBJ2-1; 10 bases agree with TRBD2. V lost 4 bases to trimming and J lost 6 bases; unmatched junction nucleotides: 0. CDR1 and CDR2 from the germline V gene are SQVTM and ANQGSEA. The CDR3 length is 12 residues. This chain's CDR3 is CSVASGSNEQFF. The CDR3 nucleotides read TGCAGCGTTGCTAGCGGGAGCAATGAGCAGTTCTTC.

The chain couples TRBV6-1 to TRBJ2-5, with D perhaps matching TRBD2 (5 bases). Germline CDR1 MNHNS, CDR2 SASEGT. Between the trimmed V and J ends, which lost 2 bases and 3 bases, there was a span of 13 bases. This CDR3 contains 15 residues. The CDR3 region is CASSEILDGEETQYF. Here the CDR3 DNA reads TGTGCCAGCAGTGAAATTTTGGACGGGGAAGAGACCCAGTACTTC.

Here the CDR3 DNA reads TGTGCCAGCAGTGGTAGGGGAATACGCGATACGCAGTATTTT. Translated, it gives CASSGRGIRDTQYF. This chain links TRBV7-2 with TRBJ2-3, with a weak D call TRBD1 (5 bases). The length of the CDR3 is 14 residues. Germline V CDR1 and CDR2: SGHTA, FQGNSA. V was trimmed by 6 bases and J by 6 bases, leaving 16 bases between them.

The sample holds a few counts of this clonotype. The V gene is TRBV20-1, the J gene TRBJ2-3; D unclear. The CDR3 totals 14 residues. The V end was cut by 3 bases, the J end by 0 bases, with 10 bases between. Germline V gene lookup returns CDR1 DFQATT and CDR2 SNEGSKA (reference sequence). The CDR3 spells CSASAPQSTDTQYF. As DNA, the CDR3 is TGCAGTGCTAGTGCCCCTCAAAGCACAGATACGCAGTATTTT.

This clonotype was found a few times. This chain joins TRBV7-8 and TRBJ2-7; 8 nucleotides align to TRBD2. With V trimmed by 5 bases and J by 6 bases, 15 bases remained unmatched. CDR3 length: 16 residues. Germline V gives CDR1 SGHVS, CDR2 FQNEAQ. CDR3 loop: CASSPPGGAEASEQYF. In nucleotides, the CDR3 is TGTGCCAGCAGCCCCCCGGGGGGGGCTGAGGCTAGCGAGCAGTACTTC.

This clonotype was seen a handful of times. This chain's CDR3 is CASSKFRWLTRGGQQETQYF. CDR3 DNA sequence: TGTGCCAGCAGCAAATTTAGGTGGCTAACCCGGGGCGGGCAACAAGAGACCCAGTACTTC. V usage is TRBV21-1 and J usage is TRBJ2-5; the table assigns TRBD1, which was not confirmed against the DNA. TRBV21-1 represents a pseudogene. The CDR3 is 20 amino acids.

The J gene is TRBJ2-1, the V gene TRBV5-8; tentatively, D is TRBD1 (5 bases). V was shortened by 1 base and J by 0 bases, with 8 bases between the two germline ends. Germline V gene sequence: CDR1 SGHTS, CDR2 YDEGEE. The CDR3 is 15 residues long. The CDR3 DNA reads TGTGCCAGCAGCTTGCAGGGCTACTCCTACAATGAGCAGTTCTTC. It translates to CASSLQGYSYNEQFF.

The chain is built from TRBV20-1 and TRBJ2-1; 7 bases align to TRBD1. The V segment lost 3 bases and the J segment 6 bases; nucleotides outside the gene matches: 5. The CDR3 is made up of 13 amino acids. From germline, CDR1 is DFQATT and CDR2 SNEGSKA (reference sequence). The CDR3 region has the DNA TGCAGTGCTAGGGCTCCAGGGGGCAATGAGCAGTTCTTC. This gives the protein CSARAPGGNEQFF.

This clonotype occurred a few times. The V gene is TRBV4-3, the J gene TRBJ2-5, with D unresolved. The CDR3 has 14 residues. Between the trimmed V and J ends, which lost 0 bases and 5 bases, there was a span of 10 bases. Germline V gives CDR1 LGHNA, CDR2 YSLEER. The CDR3 DNA follows: TGCGCCAGCAGCCAAGAGTCGGTTCGGGAGACCCAGTACTTC. Encoded protein: CASSQESVRETQYF.

The gene calls are TRBV20-1 and TRBJ1-4; unclear D gene. CDR3 length equals 13 residues. From germline, CDR1 is DFQATT and CDR2 SNEGSKA (reference sequence). The V end lost 3 bases, the J end lost 7 bases, and 12 bases lay between the germline ends. CDR3 coding DNA: TGCAGTGCTAGCAGTCGGGGAGGTGAAAAACTGTTTTTT. Translating it yields CSASSRGGEKLFF.

This clonotype has just a few counts. The chain links TRBV20-1 to TRBJ2-1; 10 bases agree with TRBD2. The J segment lost 6 bases and the V segment lost 5 bases, leaving 10 bases of the junction unmatched. The CDR3 has 15 amino acids. The germline CDR1 and CDR2 sequences are DFQATT and SNEGSKA (reference sequence). Written as DNA, the CDR3 is TGCAGTGCTCCCCTAGCGGGAGTGCGAGGCAATGAGCAGTTCTTC. Protein product: CSAPLAGVRGNEQFF.

This clonotype was observed a handful of times. The chain employs TRBV20-1 and TRBJ2-3, with D tentatively TRBD2 (6 bases). V was clipped by 3 bases and J by 1 base, with 14 bases between them. The CDR3 length is 15 residues. Germline-derived CDR1 and CDR2 are DFQATT and SNEGSKA (reference sequence). CDR3 nucleotide sequence: TGCAGTGCTAGGGGCGTTAGCGGCCGCACAGATACGCAGTATTTT. The encoded protein is CSARGVSGRTDTQYF.

This clonotype was detected a few times. The germline gene is not matched at one end of the junction; a read error may be the cause. The chain joins TRBV7-2 to TRBJ2-1; D unresolved. This CDR3 has 14 residues. Germline-derived CDR1 and CDR2 are SGHTA and FQGNSA. The CDR3 DNA sequence: TGTGCCAGCAGCTTAGCGGGTGGCTACAATGAGCGGTTCTTC. Protein: CASSLAGGYNERFF.

V gene TRBV4-3 combines with J gene TRBJ2-5; TRBD2 matches 9 bases. This CDR3 region has 17 residues. The ends lost 0 bases at V and 0 bases at J; junction bases unmatched: 5. Germline loops: CDR1 LGHNA, CDR2 YSLEER. CDR3 protein: CASSQEGLATYQETQYF. The CDR3 nucleotides are TGCGCCAGCAGCCAAGAAGGACTAGCGACGTACCAAGAGACCCAGTACTTC.